This T cell receptor beta chain derives from a study of T-cell memory formation after mild COVID-19. TCRdb reanalysed the 5' RACE reads using MiXCR and keeps one entry per CDR3 protein. Found here are 300,000 to 350,000 distinct CDR3 sequences, roughly an eighth of them singletons; the top ten hold about 21%. This clonotype was detected once. As yet, its antigen is unknown. The CDR3 loop spans 12 amino acids. V was clipped by 1 base and J by 13 bases, with 13 bases between them. Looked up from germline, CDR1 is KGHSH and CDR2 is LQKENI. Study-wide results and caveats: A subset of responding clones appeared in pre-infection memory, suggesting cross-reactive memory joined. Contracting clones from day 15 to 85 showed balanced CD4/CD8; later expanders favored CD4+.

This TCR was sampled from a man younger than 35 who had mild COVID-19 (a few samples of this study predate the infection). Cell type and time point are not known. What was sequenced was PBMCs or a T cell subset sorted from them (not recorded which). This sequence joins TRBV18 and TRBJ1-1; perhaps TRBD1 as D (6 bases). The CDR3 DNA reads TGTGCCAGCTCACCACAGGGGGGCCCAGTTTTCTTT. Amino acids: CASSPQGGPVFF.